A single sample is the source of the 28 T cell receptor beta chains below, sequenced in a study of T-cell memory formation after mild COVID-19. TCRdb used MiXCR to reprocess the 5' RACE reads, holding one entry per CDR3 protein. The table has 350,000 to 500,000 distinct CDR3 sequences, around 18% seen once. Sequencing was performed on PBMCs or a T cell subset sorted from them (not recorded which). Receptor source: an adult woman who had mild COVID-19 (a few samples of this study predate the infection). Cell type and time point are not known.

This sequence joins TRBV5-4 and TRBJ2-7; 8 bases align to TRBD1. The CDR3 is 16 amino acids. Per germline, CDR1 SGHNT and CDR2 YYREEE (reference sequence). Trimming removed 5 bases from V and 2 bases from J; junction bases left unmatched: 12. CDR3 residues: CASRPGGQGSTYEQYF. CDR3 coding DNA: TGTGCCAGCAGACCCGGCGGACAGGGCAGTACCTACGAGCAGTACTTC. Supplemented by reference TRBV5-4 and TRBJ2-7, the full variable domain reads ETGVTQSPTHLIKTRGQQVTLRCSSQSGHNTVSWYQQALGQGPQFIFQYYREEENGRGNFPPRFSGLQFPNYSSELNVNALELDDSALYLCASRPGGQGSTYEQYFGPGTRLTVT.

This clonotype was seen a handful of times. The J gene is TRBJ1-2, the V gene TRBV4-3; no clear D gene. Trimming removed 0 bases at V and 4 bases at J, with 9 bases between. Per germline, CDR1 LGHNA and CDR2 YSLEER. This CDR3 contains 14 residues. CDR3 DNA sequence: TGCGCCAGCAGCCAAGAAGTAGGGTCCTATGGCTACACCTTC. Encoded protein: CASSQEVGSYGYTF.

The V call is TRBV5-6, the J call TRBJ2-1, with TRBD2 matching 8 bases. The junction had 11 bases not matched to a gene; V was cut back by 7 bases and J by 2 bases. This CDR3 comprises 16 residues. Germline assignment: CDR1 SGHDT and CDR2 YYEEEE. CDR3 in amino acids: CASSGEREYTYNEQFF. The DNA of the CDR3 is TGTGCCAGCTCTGGGGAGCGGGAGTACACCTACAATGAGCAGTTCTTC. Based on the CDR3 plus reference TRBV5-6 and TRBJ2-1, the full variable domain is DAGVTQSPTHLIKTRGQQVTLRCSPKSGHDTVSWYQQALGQGPQFIFQYYEEEERQRGNFPDRFSGHQFPNYSSELNVNALLLGDSALYLCASSGEREYTYNEQFFGPGTRLTVL.

The rearrangement links TRBV24-1 to TRBJ2-1; 8 bases map to TRBD2. Germline V gene data show CDR1 as KGHDR and CDR2 as SFDVKD. This CDR3 contains 14 residues. Trimming took 5 bases from V and 3 from J; bases not matched to a gene: 2. CDR3 DNA: TGTGCCACCAGTGTTAGCGGGAACTACAATGAGCAGTTCTTC. It yields the protein CATSVSGNYNEQFF.

This clonotype occurred a few times. The chain recombines TRBV7-9 with TRBJ2-1; 8 bases are shared with TRBD1. The CDR3 is made up of 18 amino acids. The V and J ends lost 5 bases and 3 bases, in that order; junction bases with no gene match: 15. In germline, CDR1 is SEHNR, CDR2 FQNEAQ (reference sequence). The CDR3 DNA follows: TGTGCCAGCAGCCCCCCCCTCATTGGACAGGGCCTCTACAATGAGCAGTTCTTC. Protein product: CASSPPLIGQGLYNEQFF. Full variable domain (remainder filled in from reference TRBV7-9 and TRBJ2-1): DTGVSQNPRHKITKRGQNVTFRCDPISEHNRLYWYRQTLGQGPEFLTYFQNEAQLEKSRLLSDRFSAERPKGSFSTLEIQRTEQGDSAMYLCASSPPLIGQGLYNEQFFGPGTRLTVL.

The V call is TRBV11-2, the J call TRBJ2-2, with D possibly TRBD1 on 5 matching bases. CDR1 SGHAT and CDR2 FQNNGV come from the germline V gene. This CDR3 has 19 residues. V was cut by 4 bases and J by 3 bases, with 24 bases left in between. CDR3 bases: TGTGCCAGCAGCTCTCCCTGGGCAGGGTCCCGAATCGACACCGGGGAGCTGTTTTTT. Translating it yields CASSSPWAGSRIDTGELFF. Variable domain in full (rest from reference TRBV11-2 and TRBJ2-2): EAGVAQSPRYKIIEKRQSVAFWCNPISGHATLYWYQQILGQGPKLLIQFQNNGVVDDSQLPKDRFSAERLKGVDSTLKIQPAKLEDSAVYLCASSSPWAGSRIDTGELFFGEGSRLTVL.

V is TRBV7-3 and J is TRBJ2-1; D ambiguous. The CDR3 has 13 residues. Trimming pared 4 bases from V and 8 bases from J, leaving 12 bases between. Per the germline V gene, CDR1 is SGHTA and CDR2 is FQGTGA. The CDR3 reads CASSSRFSDEQFF. Written as DNA, the CDR3 is TGTGCCAGCAGCTCTCGATTTTCCGATGAGCAGTTCTTC. Complete variable domain (other parts from reference TRBV7-3 and TRBJ2-1): GAGVSQTPSNKVTEKGKYVELRCDPISGHTALYWYRQSLGQGPEFLIYFQGTGAADDSGLPNDRFFAVRPEGSVSTLKIQRTERGDSAVYLCASSSRFSDEQFFGPGTRLTVL.

The chain combines TRBV5-1 with TRBJ1-1; D is ambiguous. CDR3 size: 15 residues. Germline V gene lookup returns CDR1 SGHRS and CDR2 YFSETQ. V dropped 0 bases and J dropped 5 bases, with 14 bases sitting between them. CDR3: CASSLVYLSGTEAFF. The DNA of the CDR3 is TGCGCCAGCAGCTTGGTCTACCTAAGTGGGACTGAAGCTTTCTTT.

V gene TRBV6-5 combines with J gene TRBJ1-1; no clear D gene. The CDR3 has 13 amino acids. Trimming took 5 bases from V and 7 from J, leaving 14 bases between them. The germline CDR1 and CDR2 sequences are MNHEY and SVGAGI. The CDR3 coding sequence is TGTGCCAGCAGTCGCTTCCCGGGCCTTGAAGCTTTCTTT. Translated: CASSRFPGLEAFF.

The chain carries TRBV9 and TRBJ2-3; 10 bases line up with TRBD2. J gave up 4 bases and V 6 bases, and 8 bases lay outside the gene matches. The CDR3 extends over 15 amino acids. Germline lookup yields CDR1 SGDLS and CDR2 YYNGEE. CDR3 loop: CASNSAGGRADTQYF. The CDR3 DNA reads TGTGCCAGCAACTCAGCGGGGGGGAGGGCAGATACGCAGTATTTT.

This clonotype was seen a handful of times. The genes are TRBV7-2 and TRBJ1-2, with a possible D match to TRBD1 (5 bases). Trimming cost V 4 bases and J 7 bases, with 13 bases left between them. CDR3 length: 13 residues. Germline CDR1 and CDR2: SGHTA and FQGNSA. The CDR3 is CASSSEEGPGYTF. In DNA, the CDR3 is TGTGCCAGCAGCTCCGAGGAGGGACCTGGCTACACCTTC.

The chain employs TRBV4-3 and TRBJ1-2; possible D gene TRBD1, 5 bases. CDR1 is LGHNA and CDR2 is YSLEER in the germline V gene. The CDR3 contains 14 residues. Trimming left V 4 bases short and J 3 bases short, with 12 bases between. CDR3 sequence (DNA): TGCGCCAGCAGCCCCACTCAAGGGGACTATGGCTACACCTTC. Amino acid sequence: CASSPTQGDYGYTF.

This chain links TRBV21-1 with TRBJ2-3; the DNA was not used to check the table's D call, TRBD1. TRBV21-1 is noted as a pseudogene. The CDR3 spans 14 residues. The CDR3 sequence is CASSFRDRVDTQYF. The DNA of the CDR3 is TGTGCCAGCAGCTTCCGGGACAGGGTAGATACGCAGTATTTT.

The chain uses TRBV25-1 and TRBJ1-2; D is undetermined. Trimming removed 3 bases at V and 8 bases at J, with 16 bases between. The CDR3 spans 14 residues. CDR1 is MGHDK and CDR2 is SYGVNS in the germline V gene. The CDR3 bases are TGTGCCAGCAGTGATGGGTGGGATGCCAGAGGCTACACCTTC. Translation gives CASSDGWDARGYTF.

CDR3 nucleotide sequence: TGTGCCTGGGGAAGGGCCCACTACGAGCAGTACTTC. Its protein product is CAWGRAHYEQYF. The chain carries TRBV30 and TRBJ2-7; D is unresolved. With 5 bases removed from V and 3 bases from J, the gap between germline ends came to 11 bases. The germline CDR1 and CDR2 sequences are GTSNPN and SVGIG (reference sequence). The CDR3 is 12 residues long.

CDR3 nucleotides: TGTGCCAGCAGGGACGACAGGTTTGAAGAGACCCAGTACTTC. Protein sequence: CASRDDRFEETQYF. The rearrangement joins TRBV6-6 to TRBJ2-5, with D possibly matching TRBD1 (6 bases). Trimming took off 6 bases at V and 3 bases at J, with 14 bases between the two ends. In germline, CDR1 is MNHNY, CDR2 SVGAGI (reference sequence). The CDR3 covers 14 residues.

This chain uses TRBV30 with TRBJ2-1, with no clear D. The ends were cut back, 5 bases at V and 8 bases at J, with 19 bases in the middle. CDR3 size: 14 residues. The V gene's germline CDR1 is GTSNPN and CDR2 SVGIG (reference sequence). Written as DNA, the CDR3 is TGTGCCTGGGACAAGGGAAGCTCTGGGGATGAGCAGTTCTTC. This encodes CAWDKGSSGDEQFF.

This chain connects TRBV6-5 to TRBJ1-1; TRBD1 might be the D (5 bases). The CDR3 consists of 13 residues. V dropped 3 bases and J dropped 6 bases, with 11 bases sitting between them. Germline CDR1 is MNHEY and CDR2 is SVGAGI. The CDR3 spells CASSYVGAPEAFF. The CDR3 DNA sequence: TGTGCCAGCAGTTATGTAGGGGCCCCTGAAGCTTTCTTT.

This clonotype has a count of ten or more. The chain uses TRBV27 and TRBJ2-2, with a weak D call TRBD2 (5 bases). The CDR3 sequence is 14 residues long. Germline CDR1 is MNHEY and CDR2 is SMNVEV (reference sequence). V was cut by 8 bases and J by 4 bases, with 14 bases left in between. The CDR3 spells CASRGWAITGELFF. CDR3 bases: TGTGCCAGCCGGGGATGGGCGATCACCGGGGAGCTGTTTTTT.

V is TRBV28 and J is TRBJ1-5; possible D gene TRBD1, 5 bases. The germline V gene has CDR1 MDHEN and CDR2 SYDVKM. V lost 3 bases to trimming and J lost 1 base, with 19 bases between them. This CDR3 contains 18 residues. CDR3 DNA: TGTGCCAGCAGTTTCGCGGGGCGGGGGGTAAAAAGCAATCAGCCCCAGCATTTT. Translation: CASSFAGRGVKSNQPQHF.

This sequence joins TRBV19 and TRBJ2-7; tentatively, D is TRBD1 (6 bases). Trimming cost V 5 bases and J 5 bases, with 13 bases left between them. The CDR3 extends over 13 amino acids. The germline CDR1 and CDR2 sequences are LNHDA and SQIVND (reference sequence). CDR3 loop: CASSPTGFDEQYF. The CDR3 coding sequence is TGTGCCAGTAGTCCAACAGGGTTCGACGAGCAGTACTTC.

CDR3 amino acids: CASSLGRQGRNEKLFF. CDR3 DNA sequence: TGTGCCAGCAGCTTAGGGCGACAGGGGAGGAATGAAAAACTGTTTTTT. This chain joins TRBV11-2 and TRBJ1-4; 8 nucleotides match TRBD1. The CDR3 length is 16 residues. J gave up 5 bases and V 1 base, and 6 bases lay outside the gene matches. The germline V gene encodes CDR1 SGHAT and CDR2 FQNNGV.

The CDR3 reads CASSEDSGRRTIYF. The CDR3 region has the DNA TGTGCCAGCAGCGAGGACAGTGGGAGACGCACCATATATTTT. The chain employs TRBV5-5 and TRBJ1-3, with D perhaps matching TRBD1 (6 bases). The CDR3 runs 14 residues. V gave up 4 bases and J gave up 9 bases, with 17 bases separating them. Germline CDR1 is SGHKS and CDR2 is YYEKEE (reference sequence).

V is TRBV5-1 and J is TRBJ2-3; TRBD1 is a possible D gene (6 bases). Germline loops: CDR1 SGHRS, CDR2 YFSETQ. This CDR3 comprises 18 residues. V was trimmed by 4 bases and J by 2 bases, leaving 23 bases between them. For the CDR3, the DNA is TGCGCCAGCAGCAGAGCTCCTTCAGTGGGGGCTACCACAGATACGCAGTATTTT. Encoded protein: CASSRAPSVGATTDTQYF.

This clonotype was counted a few times. The J gene is TRBJ2-5, the V gene TRBV7-9; D is possibly TRBD1 or TRBD2 (6 bases each). Trimming took 3 bases from V and 7 from J, leaving 15 bases between them. This CDR3 is built from 14 residues. The germline V gene encodes CDR1 SEHNR and CDR2 FQNEAQ (reference sequence). In DNA, the CDR3 is TGTGCCAGCAGCTTTGGGGGGCCCATGTGGACCCAGTACTTC. It yields the protein CASSFGGPMWTQYF.

This clonotype was counted between two and nine times. This sequence joins TRBV6-6 and TRBJ2-7, with D possibly TRBD2 on 5 matching bases. The CDR3 runs 14 residues. V was shortened by 5 bases and J by 0 bases, with 11 bases between the two germline ends. Per the germline V gene, CDR1 is MNHNY and CDR2 is SVGAGI (reference sequence). The CDR3 loop is CASSDAGISYEQYF. In DNA, the CDR3 is TGTGCCAGCAGTGACGCGGGTATCTCCTACGAGCAGTACTTC.

This clonotype was counted between two and nine times. V is TRBV12-3 or TRBV12-4 and J is TRBJ2-3; TRBD2 is a possible D gene (6 bases). Trimming took 1 base from V and 0 from J, leaving 14 bases between them. The CDR3 covers 17 residues. The chain's CDR3 is CASSLGARRESTDTQYF. CDR3 sequence (DNA): TGTGCCAGCAGTTTAGGCGCCCGGCGGGAAAGCACAGATACGCAGTATTTT.

This clonotype was detected only once. V is TRBV19 and J is TRBJ1-4, with D tentatively TRBD1 (5 bases). V was pared by 5 bases and J by 6 bases, with 19 bases between. The CDR3 length is 16 residues. The germline CDR1 and CDR2 sequences are LNHDA and SQIVND (reference sequence). This CDR3 is CASSERGGVSDEKLFF. For the CDR3, the DNA is TGTGCCAGTAGTGAAAGGGGAGGGGTATCGGATGAAAAACTGTTTTTT.